The entry below describes one T cell receptor (beta chain). Its specificity is unknown. Clones were read by immunoSEQ multiplex PCR, and TCRdb kept only the in-frame ones, dropping some. This sample has about 260,000 clones, with over 85% found just once. Looked up from germline, CDR1 is SGHRS and CDR2 is YFSETQ. The CDR3 runs to 15 residues. Between the trimmed V and J ends, which lost 4 bases and 3 bases, there was a span of 16 bases. This entry belongs to a study of T cell responses to AZD1222 COVID-19 vaccine. Findings and caveats of the study: The CD4 TCRs associated with vaccination extended across spike and predominated at 160-218 and 743-854. Most donors were white British, females outnumbered males, and clonal diversity was possibly underestimated.

This chain links TRBV5-1 with TRBJ1-1; D gene ambiguous. The receptor comes from an adult in good health. Material: peripheral blood, obtained on day 0 of AZD1222 vaccination. CDR3 coding DNA: TGCGCCAGCAGCGGAGGGTGGGGAGGTTACACTGAAGCTTTCTTT. Translated, it gives CASSGGWGGYTEAFF.